The sequence of this TCR beta chain was determined in a study of T cell repertoires in cytomegalovirus infection. The overall study: CMV infection and matching HLA type were both indicated by public TCR beta signatures.

This CDR3 is built from 12 residues. The ends lost 8 bases at V and 6 bases at J; junction bases unmatched: 4. Each CDR3 protein gets one entry after TCRdb re-called the reads with MiXCR. This sample has about 300,000 distinct CDR3 sequences; 9.6% occur once, and the top ten carry 2% to 3%. Regarding the study as a whole: CMV-specific TCR beta clonotypes restricted by HLA-C were the ones dominating the ex vivo response. The cumulative frequency of public TCR beta families distinguished individuals who carried CMV together with the relevant HLA.

This clonotype has a count of ten or more. Its antigen is as yet unknown. The sequencing sample was made of PBMCs. This clonotype originated in a human donor in good health (CMV status not recorded). Some clones in this sample may be carry-over from other donors' samples. The rearrangement uses TRBV12-3 or TRBV12-4 and TRBJ1-1, with 9 bases fitting TRBD1. CDR3 DNA sequence: TGTGCCAGCGGGACAGGGTTCGCTGAAGCTTTCTTT. Its translation is CASGTGFAEAFF.